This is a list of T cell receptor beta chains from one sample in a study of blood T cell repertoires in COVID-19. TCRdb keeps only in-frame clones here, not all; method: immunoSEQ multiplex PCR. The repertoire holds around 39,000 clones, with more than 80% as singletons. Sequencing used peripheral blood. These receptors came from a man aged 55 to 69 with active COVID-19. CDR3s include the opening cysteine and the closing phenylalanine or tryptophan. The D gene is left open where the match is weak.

CDR3aa: CASSLQGGWPQHF
v_gene: TRBV28
j_gene: TRBJ1-5
d_gene: NA

CDR3aa: CASSQREGLDTGELFF
v_gene: TRBV11-2
j_gene: TRBJ2-2
d_gene: TRBD2

CDR3aa: CASSQAQSASAQETQYF
v_gene: TRBV3-1/TRBV3-2
j_gene: TRBJ2-5
d_gene: NA

CDR3aa: CATWTSGSSLYNEQFF
v_gene: TRBV18
j_gene: TRBJ2-1
d_gene: TRBD2

CDR3aa: CASSRAPGDHEQYF
v_gene: TRBV7-7
j_gene: TRBJ2-7
d_gene: NA

CDR3aa: CASSKQTEDTEAFF
v_gene: TRBV3-1/TRBV3-2
j_gene: TRBJ1-1
d_gene: NA

CDR3aa: CASSVEEGGGYTF
v_gene: TRBV9
j_gene: TRBJ1-2
d_gene: NA

CDR3aa: CASSYGGGRSSYNEQFF
v_gene: TRBV6-2/TRBV6-3
j_gene: TRBJ2-1
d_gene: TRBD2

CDR3aa: CASRLSGSVYEQYF
v_gene: TRBV7-9
j_gene: TRBJ2-7
d_gene: TRBD2

CDR3aa: CASSGQGGAYEQYF
v_gene: TRBV19
j_gene: TRBJ2-7
d_gene: TRBD2

CDR3aa: CASSGQGNQPQHF
v_gene: TRBV25-1
j_gene: TRBJ1-5
d_gene: TRBD1

CDR3aa: CASSQERGQRPPARHLTYNSPLHF
v_gene: TRBV3-1/TRBV3-2
j_gene: TRBJ1-6
d_gene: NA

CDR3aa: CASKRGSDTQYF
v_gene: TRBV6-5
j_gene: TRBJ2-3
d_gene: NA

CDR3aa: CASSESRWERGKETQYF
v_gene: TRBV10-2
j_gene: TRBJ2-5
d_gene: NA

CDR3aa: CASTPGTTPNHEQFF
v_gene: TRBV27
j_gene: TRBJ2-1
d_gene: TRBD2

CDR3aa: CASRGFDEQYF
v_gene: TRBV7-9
j_gene: TRBJ2-7
d_gene: NA

CDR3aa: CASSQVLAGGETQYF
v_gene: TRBV4-1
j_gene: TRBJ2-5
d_gene: TRBD2

CDR3aa: CASSESPNYEQYF
v_gene: TRBV25-1
j_gene: TRBJ2-7
d_gene: NA

CDR3aa: CASSEGSYGGRTGELFF
v_gene: TRBV6-1
j_gene: TRBJ2-2
d_gene: NA

CDR3aa: CASSFPGQGPTDEQYF
v_gene: TRBV11-2
j_gene: TRBJ2-7
d_gene: TRBD1

CDR3aa: CASSRQGSRSGANVLTF
v_gene: TRBV2
j_gene: TRBJ2-6
d_gene: TRBD1

CDR3aa: CASGLVLARDRVGEQYF
v_gene: TRBV12-5
j_gene: TRBJ2-7
d_gene: TRBD1

CDR3aa: CASSRKAGDTGELFF
v_gene: TRBV2
j_gene: TRBJ2-2
d_gene: NA

CDR3aa: CAWSVTRSTDTQYF
v_gene: TRBV30
j_gene: TRBJ2-3
d_gene: NA

CDR3aa: CASSSPLRGGETQYF
v_gene: TRBV27
j_gene: TRBJ2-5
d_gene: NA

CDR3aa: CASSQGDRDSETQYF
v_gene: TRBV4-1
j_gene: TRBJ2-5
d_gene: TRBD1

CDR3aa: CASSRQEVVEQFF
v_gene: TRBV19
j_gene: TRBJ2-1
d_gene: NA

CDR3aa: CAWTPFRTSGRSDTQYF
v_gene: TRBV30
j_gene: TRBJ2-3
d_gene: TRBD2

CDR3aa: CASSRGQVGEQYF
v_gene: TRBV7-2
j_gene: TRBJ2-7
d_gene: NA

CDR3aa: CASRVLRQPNTEAFF
v_gene: TRBV2
j_gene: TRBJ1-1
d_gene: NA

CDR3aa: CASSEVWTSTFNEQFF
v_gene: TRBV6-1
j_gene: TRBJ2-1
d_gene: TRBD2

CDR3aa: CASSGRQGGGYTF
v_gene: TRBV7-8
j_gene: TRBJ1-2
d_gene: TRBD1

CDR3aa: CASTQDPQETQYF
v_gene: TRBV5-1
j_gene: TRBJ2-5
d_gene: NA

CDR3aa: CASSRQGEGYGYTF
v_gene: TRBV3-1/TRBV3-2
j_gene: TRBJ1-2
d_gene: TRBD1

CDR3aa: CASSLAEGNEQFF
v_gene: TRBV5-6
j_gene: TRBJ2-1
d_gene: NA

CDR3aa: CASSSVGTSGRYTNEQFF
v_gene: TRBV6-2/TRBV6-3
j_gene: TRBJ2-1
d_gene: TRBD2